This T cell receptor beta chain was sequenced during a study of cytotoxic CD8 clonotypes in ibrutinib-treated CLL. Study-wide points: Clonality showed a rise at ibrutinib response that reversed toward baseline at progression. Relative to age-matched healthy donors, clonality at baseline was higher, and it tracked circulating CD8+ T-cell counts.

Germline CDR1 reads PRHDT; CDR2 reads FYEKMQ (reference sequence). This CDR3 comprises 12 residues. The V end lost 3 bases, the J end lost 5 bases, and 5 bases lay between the germline ends. A note on this clone: Its target is unknown.

Approximately 2 micrograms of genomic DNA (from cryopreserved PBMCs) were used for TCR beta libraries. Sequenced by immunoSEQ multiplex PCR; TCRdb stores in-frame clones only, minus some. The sample has 130,000 or so clones, about 72% seen once. The specimen comprised PBMCs, sampled after 12 months of ibrutinib treatment. The receptor comes from a human donor with chronic lymphocytic leukemia. The chain uses TRBV13 and TRBJ1-5; D is unresolved. CDR3 coding DNA: TGTGCCAGCAGCTTTGGGGATCAGCCCCAGCATTTT. This encodes CASSFGDQPQHF.